The clone carrying this TCR beta chain was detected only a few times. Germline V gives CDR1 MDHEN, CDR2 SYDVKM. Trimming took 7 bases from V and 1 from J, leaving 11 bases between them. The CDR3 has 14 residues. This sample is part of a study of T cells of healthy individuals. Via MiXCR, TCRdb re-called the 5' RACE reads, giving one row per CDR3 protein. The sample has around 83,000 distinct CDR3 sequences; approximately 5.4% are singletons. This chain joins TRBV28 and TRBJ1-5, with no clear D. This clonotype was sampled from a female donor in good health. Here the CDR3 reads CASNRPISNQPQHF. The CDR3 DNA reads TGTGCCAGCAACCGACCGATAAGCAATCAGCCCCAGCATTTT.